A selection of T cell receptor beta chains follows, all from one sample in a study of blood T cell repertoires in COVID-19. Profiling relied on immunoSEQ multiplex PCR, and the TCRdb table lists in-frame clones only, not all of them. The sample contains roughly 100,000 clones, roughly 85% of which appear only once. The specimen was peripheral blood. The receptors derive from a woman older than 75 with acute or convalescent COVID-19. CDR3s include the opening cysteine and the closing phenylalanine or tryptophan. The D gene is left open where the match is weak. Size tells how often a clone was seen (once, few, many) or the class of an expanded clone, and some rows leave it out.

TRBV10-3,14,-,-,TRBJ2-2,TGTGCCATCAGTGAGAGGGTAGGGGCCGGGGAGCTGTTTTTT,CAISERVGAGELFF
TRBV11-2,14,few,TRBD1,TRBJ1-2,TGTGCCAGCAGCTTATCGGGGACAGGGGATGGCTACACCTTC,CASSLSGTGDGYTF
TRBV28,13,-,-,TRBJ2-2,TGTGCCAGCAGACCTGGCAGCGGCGGGGAGCTGTTTTTT,CASRPGSGGELFF
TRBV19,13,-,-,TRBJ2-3,TGTGCCAGTAGGGAACAGGGAAAGGATACGCAGTATTTT,CASREQGKDTQYF
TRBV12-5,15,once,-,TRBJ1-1,TGTGCTAGTGGTTTGTCTCTGGGGGGGGGCACTGAAGCTTTCTTT,CASGLSLGGGTEAFF
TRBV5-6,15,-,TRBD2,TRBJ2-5,TGTGCCAGCAGCCCCGGGACTAGCGGGAGGGAGACCCAGTACTTC,CASSPGTSGRETQYF
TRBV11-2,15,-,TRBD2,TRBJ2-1,TGTGCCAGCGGAACGACTAGCGGGAGGGACAATGAGCAGTTCTTC,CASGTTSGRDNEQFF
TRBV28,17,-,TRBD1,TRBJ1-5,TGTGCCAGCAGTTGGGACAGGGCCACGGTCAGCAATCAGCCCCAGCATTTT,CASSWDRATVSNQPQHF
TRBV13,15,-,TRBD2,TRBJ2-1,TGTGCCAGCAGCTTAGAGACTAGCTCTTACAATGAGCAGTTCTTC,CASSLETSSYNEQFF
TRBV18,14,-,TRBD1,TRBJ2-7,TGTGCCAGCTCAGCCGGGACAGGGGCTGGGGAGCAGTACTTC,CASSAGTGAGEQYF
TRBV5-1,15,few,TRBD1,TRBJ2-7,TGCGCCAGCAGCTTGGGGACAGGGGGAACGTACGAGCAGTACTTC,CASSLGTGGTYEQYF
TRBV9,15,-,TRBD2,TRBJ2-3,TGTGCCAGCGTGAGAGCGGGAGGTAGCACAGATACGCAGTATTTT,CASVRAGGSTDTQYF
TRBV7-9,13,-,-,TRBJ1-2,TGTGCCAGCAGCTTAGGAAACACAGGTGGCTACACCTTC,CASSLGNTGGYTF
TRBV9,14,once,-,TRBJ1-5,TGTGCCAGCAGCGTAGGTGACACCTATCAGCCCCAGCATTTT,CASSVGDTYQPQHF
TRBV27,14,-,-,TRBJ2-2,TGTGCCAGCAGCGTAGCGGCCGGGGTCGGGGAGCTGTTTTTT,CASSVAAGVGELFF
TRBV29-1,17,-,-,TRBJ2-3,TGCAGCGTCGATCAAACTACTGGGTCCCGAGGGGGAGATACGCAGTATTTT,CSVDQTTGSRGGDTQYF
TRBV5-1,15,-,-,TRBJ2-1,TGCGCCAGCAGCACCAATTCTGCTACCTACAATGAGCAGTTCTTC,CASSTNSATYNEQFF
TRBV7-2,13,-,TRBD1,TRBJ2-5,TGTGCCAGCAGCACAACAGGGGGTGGGACCCAGTACTTC,CASSTTGGGTQYF
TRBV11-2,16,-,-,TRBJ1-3,TGTGCCAGCAGCTTAGATCTTTCAGTCTCTGGAAACACCATATATTTT,CASSLDLSVSGNTIYF
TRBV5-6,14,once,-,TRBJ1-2,TGTGCCAGCAGCTTGGGGCCAGAAAACTATGGCTACACCTTC,CASSLGPENYGYTF
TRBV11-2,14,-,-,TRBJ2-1,TGTGCCAGCAGTTACATACTAACCTACAATGAGCAGTTCTTC,CASSYILTYNEQFF
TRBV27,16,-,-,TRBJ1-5,TGTGCCAGCAGTTTATCCTTTAGGCGGTTCAATCAGCCCCAGCATTTT,CASSLSFRRFNQPQHF
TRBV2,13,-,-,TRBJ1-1,TGTGCCAGCCGAGAAGAAAGGGGCACTGAAGCTTTCTTT,CASREERGTEAFF
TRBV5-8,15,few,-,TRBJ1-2,TGTGCCAGCAGATTGGCGGGGGGCAGCGACTATGGCTACACCTTC,CASRLAGGSDYGYTF